This TCR beta chain was recorded in a study of blood T cell repertoires in COVID-19. Study background: From the United States, Italy and Spain came samples of acute and convalescent COVID-19. The analysed material was cDNA or gDNA that came from T cells, B-cell-depleted T cells, or PBMCs.

CDR3 size: 13 residues. V lost 4 bases, J lost 7 bases, and 3 bases stayed unmatched. CDR1 and CDR2 (germline): SGHNT, YYREEE (reference sequence). Per the authors' pipeline: Cell counts per sample came from amplifying reference gene primers. Profiled with immunoSEQ multiplex PCR; TCRdb holds only in-frame clones, not every one. That table is the source of V, J and clone size, and D and trimming were worked out from the DNA. Of roughly 180,000 clones in the sample, approximately 84% were seen once. The sequence was obtained from a man in his forties who had recovered from COVID-19. Material: peripheral blood. The chain couples TRBV5-4 to TRBJ1-4; 8 bases line up with TRBD1. CDR3 sequence reads: CASSLDRAEKLFF. The DNA for the CDR3 is TGTGCCAGCAGCCTGGACAGGGCTGAAAAACTGTTTTTT.